The clone carrying this TCR beta chain occurred many times. What it binds is not known. These data are taken from a study of T cells in Graves' hyperthyroidism and ophthalmopathy. Study as a whole: Peripheral blood specimens were obtained at initial diagnosis, prior to any treatment.

Findings and limits, study-wide: In simple terms, a model built on 13 V-J features told ophthalmopathy apart from stable hyperthyroidism.

Researchers took RNA transcripts and amplified the TCR beta CDR3 regions from them. The HTBI primer set was used in a first-round RT-PCR of the TCR CDR3. TCRdb passed the multiplex PCR reads through MiXCR, listing each CDR3 protein once. The data show over 350,000 distinct CDR3 sequences, more than 13% seen once. Diagnoses used clinical symptoms, serum thyroxine and TRAb, thyroid ultrasound and orbital computed tomography. Each 10 ml fresh peripheral blood draw supplied the PBMCs. The specimen sequenced was blood. The receptor was derived from a man aged 45-65 years with Graves' ophthalmopathy.

CDR3 in amino acids: CAISLSDSGDYGYTF. In DNA, the CDR3 is TGTGCCATCAGTCTTTCTGATTCAGGGGACTATGGCTACACCTTC. This chain links TRBV10-3 with TRBJ1-2, with D possibly being TRBD1 (6 bases). The CDR3 covers 15 residues. Germline V gene lookup returns CDR1 ENHRY and CDR2 SYGVKD. V was cut by 5 bases and J by 3 bases, with 16 bases left in between.